Below are 18 T cell receptor beta chains sequenced from a single sample in a study of blood T cell repertoires in COVID-19. Sequenced by immunoSEQ multiplex PCR; TCRdb stores in-frame clones only, minus some. The sample has about 120,000 clones, roughly four fifths seen once. Sample: peripheral blood. The receptors originated from a woman aged 60-70 years with acute or convalescent COVID-19.

This chain connects TRBV24-1 to TRBJ1-6; a possible D gene is TRBD1 (6 bases). Deletions cut 4 bases from V and 4 bases from J, with 16 bases between. The CDR3 totals 17 residues. Per the germline V gene, CDR1 is KGHDR and CDR2 is SFDVKD. CDR3 in amino acids: CATSDLKRQVYNSPLHF. As DNA, the CDR3 is TGTGCCACCAGTGACCTGAAACGACAGGTTTATAATTCACCCCTCCACTTT.

The V and J genes are TRBV4-3 and TRBJ1-2, with D perhaps TRBD1 (5 bases). V lost 0 bases and J 8 bases, leaving 16 bases between the germline ends. The germline V gene encodes CDR1 LGHNA and CDR2 YSLEER. CDR3 size: 15 residues. CDR3 DNA sequence: TGCGCCAGCAGCCAAGATCTGATGCTGACAGACGGCTACACCTTC. It translates to CASSQDLMLTDGYTF.

The chain employs TRBV28 and TRBJ1-1; 8 bases are shared with TRBD1. V was pared by 5 bases and J by 2 bases, with 7 bases of the junction left unmatched. Germline V gene sequence: CDR1 MDHEN, CDR2 SYDVKM. The CDR3 totals 15 residues. CDR3 nucleotides: TGTGCCAGCAGTCCAGGGGGCGCAACCAACACTGAAGCTTTCTTT. Protein product: CASSPGGATNTEAFF.

The V gene is TRBV7-2, the J gene TRBJ1-1; tentative D call: TRBD1 (5 bases). CDR1 is SGHTA, CDR2 FQGNSA, per germline. CDR3 length equals 16 residues. Deletions cut 4 bases from V and 1 base from J, with 16 bases between. The CDR3 DNA is TGTGCCAGCAGCTCCCCGGGGAGGGGTAAGAACACTGAAGCTTTCTTT. It translates to CASSSPGRGKNTEAFF. Looking up the rest from reference TRBV7-2 and TRBJ1-1 gives the full variable domain: GAGVSQSPSNKVTEKGKDVELRCDPISGHTALYWYRQSLGQGLEFLIYFQGNSAPDKSGLPSDRFSAERTGGSVSTLTIQRTQQEDSAVYLCASSSPGRGKNTEAFFGQGTRLTVV.

The chain employs TRBV4-1 and TRBJ2-1; 9 nucleotides agree with TRBD1. The J segment lost 4 bases and the V segment lost 3 bases, leaving 7 bases of the junction unmatched. This CDR3 is 16 amino acids long. Germline V gives CDR1 MGHRA, CDR2 YSYEKL. The CDR3 protein is CASSQTQGATYNEQFF. The CDR3 nucleotides read TGCGCCAGCAGCCAGACACAGGGGGCTACTTACAATGAGCAGTTCTTC.

V and J are TRBV7-2 and TRBJ2-2, with 10 bases that match TRBD2. Losses at the gene ends were 4 bases for V and 4 bases for J; bases not matched to a gene: 15. Germline CDR1 SGHTA, CDR2 FQGNSA. The CDR3 extends over 19 amino acids. CDR3 in amino acids: CASSYLKPLAGARTGELFF. In nucleotides, the CDR3 is TGTGCCAGCAGCTACCTCAAGCCCCTAGCGGGGGCCCGCACCGGGGAGCTGTTTTTT.

The chain carries TRBV5-4 and TRBJ1-2; D is perhaps TRBD1 (6 bases). CDR3 length equals 16 residues. In germline, CDR1 is SGHNT, CDR2 YYREEE (reference sequence). The germline V and J ends were trimmed by 0 bases and 2 bases, with 14 bases remaining between them. CDR3 protein: CASSLVLPGENYGYTF. For the CDR3, the DNA is TGTGCCAGCAGCTTGGTTCTCCCAGGGGAGAACTATGGCTACACCTTC.

The chain recombines TRBV30 with TRBJ2-5; D remains ambiguous. This CDR3 has 11 amino acids. Germline lookup yields CDR1 GTSNPN and CDR2 SVGIG (reference sequence). The V gene lost 0 bases and the J gene lost 6 bases, with 5 bases spanning the gap. CDR3 amino acids: CAWSVLQTQYF. Written as DNA, the CDR3 is TGTGCCTGGAGTGTACTGCAGACCCAGTACTTC.

V gene TRBV11-3 combines with J gene TRBJ1-1; D gene ambiguous. CDR1 and CDR2 (germline): SGHNT, YENEEA. The CDR3 runs to 14 residues. The V and J ends lost 2 bases and 6 bases respectively, with 13 bases between them. Written as DNA, the CDR3 is TGTGCCAGCAGCTTAATGCGGGGTGTGGCTGAAGCTTTCTTT. Residues: CASSLMRGVAEAFF.

The J gene is TRBJ1-1, the V gene TRBV2; a weak D match, TRBD1 (5 bases). Trimming shortened V by 6 bases and J by 4 bases, and 15 bases separated the two germline ends. This CDR3 is 14 amino acids long. CDR1 is SNHLY, CDR2 FYNNEI, per germline. The CDR3 reads CASRPELGGTEAFF. The CDR3 DNA reads as TGTGCCAGCAGGCCCGAGCTGGGGGGCACTGAAGCTTTCTTT.

This clone has more than one count but fewer than ten. This rearrangement joins TRBV4-1 to TRBJ2-7; weak D call: TRBD2 (6 bases). This CDR3 contains 15 residues. V lost 1 base and J lost 3, with 13 bases in between. From germline, CDR1 is MGHRA and CDR2 YSYEKL. The CDR3 reads CASSQVRGRSYEQYF. CDR3 nucleotides: TGCGCCAGCAGCCAAGTACGGGGGAGGAGCTACGAGCAGTACTTC.

This clone was counted a few times. This rearrangement joins TRBV11-2 to TRBJ2-7; TRBD2 matches 9 bases. This CDR3 has 14 amino acids. Germline assignment: CDR1 SGHAT and CDR2 FQNNGV. The V gene end was trimmed by 1 base and the J gene end by 6 bases; junction bases not matched to a gene: 4. The CDR3 sequence is CASSLGGGAFEQYF. In DNA form, the CDR3 reads TGTGCCAGCAGCTTAGGCGGGGGGGCTTTCGAGCAGTACTTC.

The chain couples TRBV12-5 to TRBJ2-2; 8 bases line up with TRBD1. J was trimmed by 5 bases and V by 1 base; bases with no gene match: 3. Germline values: CDR1 LGHNT, CDR2 FRNRAP. The CDR3 has 15 residues. The CDR3 DNA reads as TGTGCTAGTGGTTTGGGGACAGGGAAAACCGGGGAGCTGTTTTTT. Translating gives CASGLGTGKTGELFF. Using reference TRBV12-5 and TRBJ2-2 for the parts outside the CDR3, the full variable domain is DARVTQTPRHKVTEMGQEVTMRCQPILGHNTVFWYRQTMMQGLELLAYFRNRAPLDDSGMPKDRFSAEMPDATLATLKIQPSEPRDSAVYFCASGLGTGKTGELFFGEGSRLTVL.

This clone appeared a few times. The gene calls are TRBV10-3 and TRBJ2-7; 7 bases align to TRBD1. The CDR3 loop spans 15 amino acids. CDR1 is ENHRY and CDR2 is SYGVKD in the germline V gene. Losses at the gene ends were 6 bases for V and 2 bases for J; bases not matched to a gene: 10. Here the CDR3 DNA reads TGTGCCATCAGGGCCTCGACAGGGTTGACCTACGAGCAGTACTTC. It encodes CAIRASTGLTYEQYF.

The chain carries TRBV5-1 and TRBJ1-2; no firm D call. V lost 2 bases, J lost 6 bases, and 14 bases lay in between. Germline CDR1 reads SGHRS; CDR2 reads YFSETQ. The CDR3 runs to 14 residues. The CDR3 sequence is CASSLRDHKDGYTF. CDR3 in DNA: TGCGCCAGCAGCTTACGGGATCACAAAGATGGCTACACCTTC. The full variable domain, completed using reference TRBV5-1 and TRBJ1-2, is KAGVTQTPRYLIKTRGQQVTLSCSPISGHRSVSWYQQTPGQGLQFLFEYFSETQRNKGNFPGRFSGRQFSNSRSEMNVSTLELGDSALYLCASSLRDHKDGYTFGSGTRLTVV.

The chain couples TRBV7-2 to TRBJ2-5; 8 nucleotides agree with TRBD1. V was clipped by 5 bases and J by 4 bases; unmatched bases: 3. The CDR3 loop spans 13 amino acids. CDR1 SGHTA and CDR2 FQGNSA come from the germline V gene. The chain's CDR3 is CASSPQGAETQYF. CDR3 coding DNA: TGTGCCAGCAGCCCCCAGGGGGCAGAGACCCAGTACTTC. Drawing the rest from reference TRBV7-2 and TRBJ2-5, the complete variable domain is GAGVSQSPSNKVTEKGKDVELRCDPISGHTALYWYRQSLGQGLEFLIYFQGNSAPDKSGLPSDRFSAERTGGSVSTLTIQRTQQEDSAVYLCASSPQGAETQYFGPGTRLLVL.

The chain employs TRBV2 and TRBJ1-2; no firm D call. The V gene's germline CDR1 is SNHLY and CDR2 FYNNEI. The CDR3 covers 12 residues. Trimming took off 10 bases at V and 8 bases at J, with 17 bases between the two ends. The CDR3 loop is CATLLEGGGYTF. CDR3 DNA: TGTGCCACCCTACTGGAGGGTGGGGGCTACACCTTC.

The rearrangement joins TRBV7-3 to TRBJ2-3; 10 bases map to TRBD2. CDR1 and CDR2 from the germline V gene are SGHTA and FQGTGA. The CDR3 sequence is 15 residues long. V trimming: 6 bases; J trimming: 4 bases; junction bases outside the gene matches: 7. CDR3: CASSPSGGAADTQYF. CDR3 sequence (DNA): TGTGCCAGCAGTCCGAGCGGGGGGGCGGCAGATACGCAGTATTTT.